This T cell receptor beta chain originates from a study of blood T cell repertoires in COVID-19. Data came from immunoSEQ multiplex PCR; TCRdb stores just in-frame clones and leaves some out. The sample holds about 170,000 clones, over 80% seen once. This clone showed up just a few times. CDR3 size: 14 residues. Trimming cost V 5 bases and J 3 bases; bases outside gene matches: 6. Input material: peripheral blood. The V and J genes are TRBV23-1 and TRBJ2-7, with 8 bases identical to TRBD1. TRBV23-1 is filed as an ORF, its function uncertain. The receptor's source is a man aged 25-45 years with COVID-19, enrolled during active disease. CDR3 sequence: CASSERDRYYEQYF. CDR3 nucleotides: TGCGCCAGCAGTGAAAGGGACAGGTACTACGAGCAGTACTTC.